This entry lists 2 T cell receptor beta chains sequenced from one sample in a study of post-analysis software for immune sequencing data. TCR beta libraries were prepared from cDNA with unique molecular identifiers. Each CDR3 protein gets one entry after TCRdb re-called the PCR reads with MiXCR. The repertoire holds 600,000 to 700,000 distinct CDR3 sequences, with approximately 59% as singletons. The antigens these receptors bind are not known. Study-wide findings and caveats: Four or five TRBV segments occurring more often in patients than controls included TRBV5-6, TRBV5-1 and TRBV20-1.

The specimen sequenced was blood. These TCRs come from a girl aged 2 to 9 with multiple sclerosis.

The gene calls are TRBV20-1 and TRBJ1-2; D gene unclear. The V end lost 0 bases, the J end lost 7 bases, and 12 bases lay between the germline ends. The germline V gene encodes CDR1 DFQATT and CDR2 SNEGSKA (reference sequence). The CDR3 loop spans 13 amino acids. The CDR3 nucleotides read TGCAGTGCTAGAGATCTCTCGACTATTGGCTACACCTTC. Amino acids: CSARDLSTIGYTF.

The chain recombines TRBV29-1 with TRBJ1-1, with TRBD1 as a possible D gene (5 bases). Trimming removed 5 bases from V and 4 bases from J, with 14 bases in between. There are 13 residues in the CDR3. Germline V gene lookup returns CDR1 SQVTM and CDR2 ANQGSEA. The CDR3 nucleotides read TGCAGCGTTACAACAGGTTGGGCCACTGAAGCTTTCTTT. Protein product: CSVTTGWATEAFF.